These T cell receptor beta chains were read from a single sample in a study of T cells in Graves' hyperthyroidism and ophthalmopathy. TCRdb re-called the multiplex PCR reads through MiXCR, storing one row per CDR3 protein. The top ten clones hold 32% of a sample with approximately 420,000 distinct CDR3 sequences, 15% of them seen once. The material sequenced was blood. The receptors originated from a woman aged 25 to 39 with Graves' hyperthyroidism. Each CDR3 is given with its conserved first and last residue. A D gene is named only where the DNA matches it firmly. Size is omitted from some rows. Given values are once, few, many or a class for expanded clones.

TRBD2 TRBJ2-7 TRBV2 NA CASSGDTSGSNPSYEQYF TGTGCCAGCAGTGGAGATACTAGCGGGAGTAACCCATCCTACGAGCAGTACTTC
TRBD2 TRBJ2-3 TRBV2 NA CASRGGSPTDTQYF TGTGCCAGCAGGGGGGGGAGTCCCACAGATACGCAGTATTTT
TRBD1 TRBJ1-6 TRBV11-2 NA CASSSRTGSNSPPHF TGTGCCAGCAGCTCCCGGACAGGTTCTAATTCACCCCCCCACTTT
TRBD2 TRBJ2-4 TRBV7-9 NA CATGGEAKNIQYF TGTGCCACCGGGGGGGAAGCCAAAAACATTCAGTACTTC
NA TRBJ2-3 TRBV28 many CASSLRGVPPDTQYF TGTGCCAGCAGTTTACGGGGAGTTCCGCCAGATACGCAGTATTTT
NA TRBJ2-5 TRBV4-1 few CASSLSTALQQETQYF TGCGCCAGCAGCCTCAGTACGGCTCTACAACAAGAGACCCAGTACTTC
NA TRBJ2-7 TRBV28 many CASSSSGYYSYEQYF TGTGCCAGCAGTTCCAGCGGGTACTACTCCTACGAGCAGTACTTC
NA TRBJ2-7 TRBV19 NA CASSAIGGYEQYF TGTGCCAGTAGTGCAATAGGTGGATACGAGCAGTACTTC
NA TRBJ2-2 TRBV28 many CASSTGTSNTGELFF TGTGCCAGCTCAACCGGGACATCGAACACCGGGGAGCTGTTTTTT
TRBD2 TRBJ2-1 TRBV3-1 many CASSPELAGVHNEQFF TGTGCCAGCAGCCCTGAACTAGCGGGAGTACACAATGAGCAGTTCTTC
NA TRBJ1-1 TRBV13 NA CASSLVGGGGATEAFF TGTGCCAGCAGCTTAGTAGGAGGAGGGGGAGCCACTGAAGCTTTCTTT
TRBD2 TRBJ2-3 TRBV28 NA CPHGREVRTDTQYF TGTCCCCACGGGCGGGAGGTCCGCACAGATACGCAGTATTTT
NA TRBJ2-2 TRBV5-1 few CASSLETGTNTGELFF TGCGCCAGCAGCTTGGAAACGGGAACGAACACCGGGGAGCTGTTTTTT
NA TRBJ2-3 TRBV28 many CASSLTGGATDTQYF TGTGCCAGCAGTTTAACGGGCGGTGCCACAGATACGCAGTATTTT
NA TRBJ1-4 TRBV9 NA CASSLTSGVTNEKLFF TGTGCCAGCAGCTTAACGTCAGGAGTTACTAATGAAAAACTGTTTTTT
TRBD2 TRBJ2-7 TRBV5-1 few CASSFGPSGPSSYEQYF TGCGCCAGCAGCTTCGGGCCTAGCGGGCCAAGCTCCTACGAGCAGTACTTC
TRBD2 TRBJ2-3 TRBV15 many CATSRPSGTPTDTQYF TGTGCCACCAGCAGACCTAGCGGGACGCCCACAGATACGCAGTATTTT
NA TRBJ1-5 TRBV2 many CASSEGNSNQPQHF TGTGCCAGCAGTGAGGGTAATAGCAATCAGCCCCAGCATTTT